This is a list of T cell receptor beta chains from one sample in a study of blood T cell repertoires in COVID-19. The table came from immunoSEQ multiplex PCR; TCRdb's copy has only in-frame clones and leaves some out. The table lists around 400,000 clones, 91% of them singletons. The sequenced material came from PBMCs or T cells enriched from blood (not recorded which). The receptor source for this set is a woman aged 35 to 49 who had been exposed to COVID-19. Both conserved end residues are part of each CDR3. The order of the fields is clone size, V gene, D gene, J gene, CDR3 DNA, CDR3 protein. D genes are given only for firm matches. For some rows the clone size is stated as once, few or many, or as a class when expanded; others skip it.

NA	TRBV7-9	NA	TRBJ2-3	TGTGCCAGCAGCTTAGAGGGCGGGACGGAGGATACGCAGTATTTT	CASSLEGGTEDTQYF
NA	TRBV30	NA	TRBJ1-6	TGTGCCTGGAGTGCGACGGGGAATTCACCCCTCCACTTT	CAWSATGNSPLHF
NA	TRBV6-1	NA	TRBJ1-2	TGTGCCAGCAGTGAGGACATCTATGGCTACACCTTC	CASSEDIYGYTF
NA	TRBV29-1	NA	TRBJ1-6	TGCAGCGCCAGGGAGGGAGGGAATTCACCCCTCCACTTT	CSAREGGNSPLHF
NA	TRBV6-5	NA	TRBJ1-2	TGTGCCAGCAGTTACTCGCCGCGGGGAGGCTACACCTTC	CASSYSPRGGYTF
NA	TRBV7-2	TRBD1	TRBJ2-7	TGTGCCAGCACCCCCTCCGGGACAGGATCCTACGAGCAGTACTTC	CASTPSGTGSYEQYF
NA	TRBV5-4	TRBD2	TRBJ2-5	TGTGCCAGCAGCTCCCAGTACCGACAGCGGGGGGCCACCAGTCGGGAGACCCAGTACTTC	CASSSQYRQRGATSRETQYF
once	TRBV12-5	NA	TRBJ1-2	TGTGCTAGTGGTCCCCGCAGGGTATACTATGGCTACACCTTC	CASGPRRVYYGYTF
few	TRBV9	NA	TRBJ2-5	TGTGCCAGCAGCCAAGCGTTAGAGGAGACCCAGTACTTC	CASSQALEETQYF
NA	TRBV30	NA	TRBJ1-6	TGTGCCTCCAGGGCGGGGCAGGGAGTCTCTAATTCACCCCTCCACTTT	CASRAGQGVSNSPLHF
NA	TRBV19	NA	TRBJ1-2	TGTGCCAGTAGCTCCAACAGCTATGGCTACACCTTC	CASSSNSYGYTF
NA	TRBV19	NA	TRBJ1-1	TGTGCCAGTAGTATAGCGGGGGGACCTAGCAGGGAAGCTTTCTTT	CASSIAGGPSREAFF
NA	TRBV29-1	NA	TRBJ1-5	TGCAGCGTTGAAGACACTAGCATGTCGGGCCAGCATTTT	CSVEDTSMSGQHF
NA	TRBV7-8	NA	TRBJ1-5	TGTGCCAGCAGCTTGTCTCGATGGAGTATGAGCAATCAGCCCCAGCATTTT	CASSLSRWSMSNQPQHF
NA	TRBV9	TRBD1	TRBJ1-2	TGTGCCAGCAGCACCCGGGACAGGGGCGACTACACCTTC	CASSTRDRGDYTF
NA	TRBV10-3	TRBD2	TRBJ2-2	TGTGCCGTGGGAGGGGGACTAGCGGGCACCGGGGAGCTGTTTTTT	CAVGGGLAGTGELFF
NA	TRBV29-1	TRBD2	TRBJ2-4	TGCAGCGTTCAGCGGGAGGGCCTCATTCAGTACTTC	CSVQREGLIQYF
NA	TRBV5-1	NA	TRBJ2-1	TGCGCCAGCGCCGGACTCGGATACGACAATGAGCAGTTCTTC	CASAGLGYDNEQFF
NA	TRBV5-8	TRBD2	TRBJ2-3	TGTGCCAGCAGCCCAGCGGGAGGTCCCTTAATAGAGTATTTT	CASSPAGGPLIEYF
NA	TRBV12-3/TRBV12-4	NA	TRBJ2-7	TGTGCCAGCAGTTTAGTAAAAGGGAGCGAGCAGTACTTC	CASSLVKGSEQYF
NA	TRBV7-3	NA	TRBJ2-6	TGTGCCAGCAGCCGAGGAGGTGGGGCCAACGTCCTGACTTTC	CASSRGGGANVLTF
NA	TRBV2	NA	TRBJ2-1	TGTGCCAGGCAGCGGGGGACAGCAAACAATGAGCAGTTCTTC	CARQRGTANNEQFF
NA	TRBV6-6	TRBD1	TRBJ1-5	TGTGCCAGCAGTTACGGACAGGAGGGTCAGCCCCAGCATTTT	CASSYGQEGQPQHF
NA	TRBV7-2	NA	TRBJ1-2	TGTGCCAGCAGCCCTAACAGGGACCGTGGCTACACCTTC	CASSPNRDRGYTF
once	TRBV28	NA	TRBJ1-2	TGTGCCAGCAGTTTCGGGTTTGGGGGGTTCTATGGCTACACCTTC	CASSFGFGGFYGYTF
NA	TRBV10-1	NA	TRBJ2-7	TGCGCCAGCAGTGAGGGGCCGGGGGTGTACGAGCAGTACTTC	CASSEGPGVYEQYF
NA	TRBV5-6	TRBD1	TRBJ1-2	TGTGCCAGCAGCCCCGGGACAGGAGAGTACTATGGCTACACCTTC	CASSPGTGEYYGYTF
NA	TRBV27	TRBD1	TRBJ1-4	TGTGCCAGCAGTTCCTATACAGGGGCAACTAATGAAAAACTGTTTTTT	CASSSYTGATNEKLFF
NA	TRBV2	TRBD1	TRBJ1-5	TGTGCCAGCAGTCCACAGGGGTTCACATCCCAGCCCCAGCATTTT	CASSPQGFTSQPQHF
NA	TRBV19	NA	TRBJ1-5	TGTGCCAGTAGTATTGGGCAGGGCAATCAGCCCCAGCATTTT	CASSIGQGNQPQHF
NA	TRBV7-9	NA	TRBJ1-1	TGTGCCAGCAGCTTCCGGGACACCTCTGAAGCTTTCTTT	CASSFRDTSEAFF
NA	TRBV7-9	NA	TRBJ2-1	TGTGCCAGCAGCTTAGAGGGGGACAATGAGCAGTTCTTC	CASSLEGDNEQFF
NA	TRBV5-1	NA	TRBJ1-1	TGCGCCAGCGGGTCAGGGGACATGAACACTGAAGCTTTCTTT	CASGSGDMNTEAFF
NA	TRBV7-2	TRBD1	TRBJ2-7	TGTGCCAGCAGCTTAGCGTCCGGGACAGGCCCCTACGAGCAGTACTTC	CASSLASGTGPYEQYF
NA	TRBV24-1	NA	TRBJ1-6	TGTGCCACCAGTGACACATATTCACCCCTCCACTTT	CATSDTYSPLHF
once	TRBV5-4	NA	TRBJ1-5	TGTGCCAGCAGCTTGGGGGGGCAGGGTGGTAATCAGCCCCAGCATTTT	CASSLGGQGGNQPQHF
NA	TRBV7-3	TRBD1	TRBJ2-1	TGTGCCAGCAGCCGCGGGACAGGGGGCCTTAATGAGCAGTTCTTC	CASSRGTGGLNEQFF
few	TRBV15	TRBD2	TRBJ2-5	TGTGCCACCAGCTTTAGCGGGGGGGAGACCCAGTACTTC	CATSFSGGETQYF
NA	TRBV18	TRBD2	TRBJ2-3	TGTGCCAGCTCACCCGGACTAGCGGGGGGGGACTTCACAGATACGCAGTATTTT	CASSPGLAGGDFTDTQYF
NA	TRBV5-1	NA	TRBJ1-4	TGCGCCAGCGCTCGATCAGGGGCAAATGAAAAACTGTTTTTT	CASARSGANEKLFF
NA	TRBV6-4	NA	TRBJ1-1	TGTGCCAGCAGCGCTGACACGAACACTGAAGCTTTCTTT	CASSADTNTEAFF
NA	TRBV10-2	TRBD1	TRBJ1-1	TGCGCCAGCAAAAAGGGACAGGCGAACACTGAAGCTTTCTTT	CASKKGQANTEAFF
NA	TRBV9	TRBD1	TRBJ1-5	TGTGCCAGCAGCGTATCAGGGGGTGTACAGCCCCAGCATTTT	CASSVSGGVQPQHF
NA	TRBV5-1	TRBD2	TRBJ2-5	TGCGCCAGCAGCCCGATAGCGGGAGGCAGTCGAGAGACCCAGTACTTC	CASSPIAGGSRETQYF
NA	TRBV29-1	TRBD2	TRBJ2-1	TGCAGCGTTTCGGGGGGGACTTTAGCGAGCGATGAGCAGTTCTTC	CSVSGGTLASDEQFF
NA	TRBV5-1	TRBD1	TRBJ1-1	TGCGCCAGCAGCTTGGACGGGACAGGATTCCTTTTCTTT	CASSLDGTGFLFF
NA	TRBV6-2/TRBV6-3	NA	TRBJ2-5	TGTGCCAGCAGTTATTTCTCCGCCCGGGAGACCCAGTACTTC	CASSYFSARETQYF
NA	TRBV7-2	NA	TRBJ2-5	TGTGCCAGCAGCCGTTCCGGGAGTAGACGAGAGACCCAGTACTTC	CASSRSGSRRETQYF
NA	TRBV6-5	TRBD1	TRBJ1-1	TGTGCCGTCAGGGGACAGTTTCTCGAAGCTTTCTTT	CAVRGQFLEAFF
once	TRBV7-3	NA	TRBJ1-2	TGTGCCAGCCCCCGAACAGCCAGGTCATATGGCTACACCTTC	CASPRTARSYGYTF
NA	TRBV7-9	TRBD1	TRBJ2-1	TGTGCCAGCAGCTCCTCAGGGGGCTTATACAATGAGCAGTTCTTC	CASSSSGGLYNEQFF
NA	TRBV5-4	NA	TRBJ1-2	TGTGCCAGCAGCTTGGTGGGGCCAGTGGGCTATGGCTACACCTTC	CASSLVGPVGYGYTF
NA	TRBV5-1	TRBD1	TRBJ1-4	TGCGCCAGCAGCCCCGGGACAGGAAATGAAAAACTGTTTTTT	CASSPGTGNEKLFF
once	TRBV3-1/TRBV3-2	TRBD2	TRBJ2-1	TGTGCCAGCAGCCAAGATCGACTAGCGGGGGGTTACAATGAGCAGTTCTTC	CASSQDRLAGGYNEQFF
NA	TRBV18	NA	TRBJ2-1	TGTGCCAGCTCACCACTGGGGAGCTCCTACAATGAGCAGTTCTTC	CASSPLGSSYNEQFF
NA	TRBV7-2	NA	TRBJ2-7	TGTGCCAGCAGCTTAGGGGCCCCCTACGAGCAGTACTTC	CASSLGAPYEQYF
NA	TRBV18	TRBD2	TRBJ2-1	TGTGCCAGCTCACCAGCTAGCGGGGAGAATGAGCAGTTCTTC	CASSPASGENEQFF
few	TRBV30	NA	TRBJ2-3	TGTGCCTGGAGACAGGGCCCAGATACGCAGTATTTT	CAWRQGPDTQYF
NA	TRBV10-2	TRBD2	TRBJ2-3	TGCGCCAGCAGGTCCGGGACTAGCGGGAGTTTCACAGATACGCAGTATTTT	CASRSGTSGSFTDTQYF